Here is one T cell receptor beta chain with its context. The antigen is unknown. Germline CDR1 is SEHNR and CDR2 is FQNEAQ (reference sequence). The CDR3 extends over 17 amino acids. The V segment lost 5 bases and the J segment 2 bases; nucleotides outside the gene matches: 8. This sample was included in a study of shared clonotypes between healthy human individuals. Broader study findings: Clonotype sharing among the donors was expected to vary with sequencing depth.

Assay execution proceeded at the deep level. Original handling: For the immunoSEQ data, sequences were junction-only without quality scores, so filtering differed. Data came from immunoSEQ multiplex PCR; TCRdb stores just in-frame clones and leaves some out. D and trimming were read from the DNA, whereas the V and J calls and clone size are those reported in that table. The sample has about half a million clones, around 77% seen once. The sequencing sample was made of PBMCs. This rearrangement joins TRBV7-9 to TRBJ2-2; 10 nucleotides align to TRBD2. The clonotype was recovered from a woman aged 35 to 49 in good health. Some clones in this sample may be carry-over from other donors' samples. The CDR3 nucleotides read TGTGCCAGCAGCCCCTCCGGACTAGCGGCAAACACCGGGGAGCTGTTTTTT. It yields the protein CASSPSGLAANTGELFF.